What follows are 13 T cell receptor beta chains derived from one specimen sequenced in a study of beta chain features in type 1 diabetes. Whole-study results and caveats: Researchers report that Type 1 diabetes patients had moderately but significantly shorter TCRB CDR3s across all four CD4+ subsets.

Investigators reverse transcribed all isolated RNA, so they sequenced expressed TCRB transcripts. TCRdb's copy holds only in-frame clones and misses some; the assay was immunoSEQ multiplex PCR. The sample shows roughly 300,000 clones, around 9% of them seen only once. These receptors have no known antigen. Input material: central memory CD4+ T cells from blood. These TCRs come from a man under 40 with type 1 diabetes.

The gene calls are TRBV10-3 and TRBJ1-1; D is ambiguous. From germline, CDR1 is ENHRY and CDR2 SYGVKD. Trimming removed 2 bases from V and 11 bases from J, with 12 bases in between. The CDR3 spans 12 residues. Here the CDR3 reads CAISEGPRWAFF. The CDR3 nucleotides are TGTGCCATCAGTGAGGGTCCGCGATGGGCTTTCTTT.

This clone was seen a few times. The chain combines TRBV5-1 with TRBJ2-5; a weak D match, TRBD1 (5 bases). V lost 3 bases and J lost 4, with 13 bases in between. Germline V gene data show CDR1 as SGHRS and CDR2 as YFSETQ. The CDR3 totals 14 residues. The CDR3, as DNA: TGCGCCAGCAGCTCACAAGGGGTATTAGAGACCCAGTACTTC. This gives the protein CASSSQGVLETQYF.

The rearrangement uses TRBV18 and TRBJ2-1; possible D gene TRBD1, 6 bases. V was pared by 0 bases and J by 8 bases, with 17 bases between. CDR1 and CDR2 (germline): KGHSH, LQKENI. The CDR3 consists of 16 residues. The CDR3, as DNA: TGTGCCAGCTCACCACCCCTGGGGGCAGGGGTGGATGAGCAGTTCTTC. Its translation is CASSPPLGAGVDEQFF. The variable domain in full, with the rest retrieved from reference TRBV18 and TRBJ2-1, is NAGVMQNPRHLVRRRGQEARLRCSPMKGHSHVYWYRQLPEEGLKFMVYLQKENIIDESGMPKERFSAEFPKEGPSILRIQQVVRGDSAAYFCASSPPLGAGVDEQFFGPGTRLTVL.

Only a few counts were recorded for this clone. The chain is built from TRBV5-6 and TRBJ2-1; no clear D gene. There are 14 residues in the CDR3. Trimming stripped 9 bases from V and 8 bases from J, with 21 bases between. Per germline, CDR1 SGHDT and CDR2 YYEEEE. The CDR3 loop reads CATFLQAAPHEQFF. The CDR3 coding sequence is TGTGCCACCTTCCTGCAAGCAGCCCCCCATGAGCAGTTCTTC.

Regarding this clone: This sample also contains other DNA sequences that code for the same CDR3. The V call is TRBV4-3, the J call TRBJ2-2; D gene ambiguous. Trimming removed 4 bases from V and 2 bases from J, with 8 bases in between. The CDR3 is 14 residues long. Germline assignment: CDR1 LGHNA and CDR2 YSLEER. The CDR3 is CASSRQTNTGELFF. Here the CDR3 DNA reads TGCGCCAGCAGCCGTCAGACTAACACCGGGGAGCTGTTTTTT.

V is TRBV5-1 and J is TRBJ2-6; a possible D gene is TRBD1 (6 bases). The CDR3 is 17 residues long. In germline, CDR1 is SGHRS, CDR2 YFSETQ. V dropped 4 bases and J dropped 3 bases, with 17 bases sitting between them. The CDR3 region has the DNA TGCGCCAGCAGCGAGGGGCAGGGGAGTCGTGGGGCCAACGTCCTGACTTTC. It yields the protein CASSEGQGSRGANVLTF.

This clone was seen only a few times. The rearrangement joins TRBV5-1 to TRBJ1-4; D might be TRBD1 (5 bases). The V and J ends lost 0 bases and 4 bases respectively, with 10 bases between them. Germline CDR1 is SGHRS and CDR2 is YFSETQ. This CDR3 spans 15 amino acids. Here the CDR3 reads CASSLGQINNEKLFF. The DNA of the CDR3 is TGCGCCAGCAGCTTGGGACAGATTAATAATGAAAAACTGTTTTTT.

This clone came up a few times. V and J are TRBV5-1 and TRBJ2-7; 7 bases fit TRBD2. With 0 bases clipped from V and 1 base from J, the junction kept 7 bases outside the gene matches. The length of the CDR3 is 16 residues. Germline CDR1 SGHRS, CDR2 YFSETQ. The CDR3 coding sequence is TGCGCCAGCAGCTTGGCCGAAGGGGAGGGGTCCTACGAGCAGTACTTC. Protein sequence: CASSLAEGEGSYEQYF.

This clone was detected a few times. V is TRBV5-1 and J is TRBJ2-5; 7 bases align to TRBD1. Trimming at V came to 4 bases and at J to 2 bases, leaving 5 bases not matched to a gene. The CDR3 length is 14 residues. Germline V gene data show CDR1 as SGHRS and CDR2 as YFSETQ. CDR3 nucleotide sequence: TGCGCCAGCAGCCACGGGACAGCTCAAGAGACCCAGTACTTC. As protein: CASSHGTAQETQYF.

Only a few counts were recorded for this clone. This chain uses TRBV7-9 with TRBJ1-5, with D perhaps TRBD1 (5 bases). V was pared by 2 bases and J by 1 base, with 6 bases between. Germline CDR1 is SEHNR and CDR2 is FQNEAQ (reference sequence). The CDR3 runs 14 residues. The CDR3 DNA reads TGTGCCAGCAGCTTATGGGACAGCAATCAGCCCCAGCATTTT. Its translation: CASSLWDSNQPQHF.

The chain is built from TRBV20-1 and TRBJ1-2; D not resolved. The CDR3 sequence is 9 residues long. The V gene's germline CDR1 is DFQATT and CDR2 SNEGSKA (reference sequence). The CDR3 region is CSAYYGYTF. As DNA, the CDR3 is TGCAGCGCATACTATGGCTACACCTTC.

This clone has only a few counts. V usage is TRBV2 and J usage is TRBJ2-7, with 14 positions matching TRBD2. Looked up from germline, CDR1 is SNHLY and CDR2 is FYNNEI. The CDR3 totals 15 residues. Losses at the gene ends were 6 bases for V and 7 bases for J; bases not matched to a gene: 8. The chain's CDR3 is CASRPTSGGAREQYF. The CDR3, as DNA: TGTGCCAGCAGACCGACTAGCGGGGGGGCTCGGGAGCAGTACTTC.

The table lists this clone with a few counts. The rearrangement links TRBV28 to TRBJ1-2, with 9 bases matching TRBD1. The V gene's germline CDR1 is MDHEN and CDR2 SYDVKM. The CDR3 totals 14 residues. V shed 2 bases and J 6 bases; nucleotides not matched to a gene: 4. The CDR3 DNA reads TGTGCCAGCAGTTTAACGGGACAGGGTCATGGCTACACCTTC. Its translation: CASSLTGQGHGYTF.